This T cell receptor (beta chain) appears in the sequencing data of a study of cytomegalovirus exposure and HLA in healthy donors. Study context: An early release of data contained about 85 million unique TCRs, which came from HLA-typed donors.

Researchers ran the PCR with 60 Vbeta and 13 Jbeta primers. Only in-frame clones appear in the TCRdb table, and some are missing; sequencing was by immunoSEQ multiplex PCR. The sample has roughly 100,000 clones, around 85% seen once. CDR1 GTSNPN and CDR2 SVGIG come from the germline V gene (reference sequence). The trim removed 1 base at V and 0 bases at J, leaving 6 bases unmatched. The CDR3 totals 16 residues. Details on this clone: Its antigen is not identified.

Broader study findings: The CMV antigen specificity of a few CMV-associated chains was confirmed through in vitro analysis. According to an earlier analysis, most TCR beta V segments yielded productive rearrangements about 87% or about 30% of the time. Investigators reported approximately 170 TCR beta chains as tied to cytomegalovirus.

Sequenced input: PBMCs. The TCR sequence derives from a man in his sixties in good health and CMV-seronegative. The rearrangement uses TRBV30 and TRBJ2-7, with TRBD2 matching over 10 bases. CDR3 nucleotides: TGTGCCTGGAGTGCCCTAGCGGGGGCGAGCTCCTACGAGCAGTACTTC. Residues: CAWSALAGASSYEQYF. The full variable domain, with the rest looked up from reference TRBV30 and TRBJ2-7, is SQTIHQWPATLVQPVGSPLSLECTVEGTSNPNLYWYRQAAGRGLQLLFYSVGIGQISSEVPQNLSASRPQDRQFILSSKKLLLSDSGFYLCAWSALAGASSYEQYFGPGTRLTVT.